The clone carrying this TCR beta chain was seen at least ten times. The germline V gene has CDR1 GTSNPN and CDR2 SVGIG (reference sequence). V lost 7 bases and J 2 bases, leaving 15 bases between the germline ends. The length of the CDR3 is 14 residues. The sample belongs to a study of early T cells in non-severe SARS-CoV-2 infection. TCRdb called the 5' RACE reads again in MiXCR, with one record for every CDR3 protein. Here the sample spans 100,000 to 130,000 distinct CDR3 sequences, over 8.5% being singletons. The J gene is TRBJ1-3, the V gene TRBV30; D gene uncertain. The source of this sequence is an adult who was a healthcare worker with PCR-confirmed SARS-CoV-2 infection or an uninfected control (not recorded which). Sequencing input: whole blood. CDR3 coding DNA: TGTGCCTCAGGTGATTCAGGAGCTGGAAACACCATATATTTT. Residues: CASGDSGAGNTIYF.